This T cell receptor (beta chain) was recovered during a study of blood T cell repertoires in COVID-19. Only in-frame clones appear in the TCRdb table, and some are missing; sequencing was by immunoSEQ multiplex PCR. The profile shows 75,000 or so clones, roughly 84% of them singletons. V was pared by 4 bases and J by 3 bases, with 8 bases of the junction left unmatched. Germline V lookup: CDR1 SGHRS, CDR2 YFSETQ. CDR3 size: 15 residues. This clone was seen only a few times. The clonotype was recovered from a man aged 50-60 years with acute or convalescent COVID-19. The sample was peripheral blood. This chain connects TRBV5-1 to TRBJ1-2; TRBD1 agrees at 8 bases. The CDR3 bases are TGCGCCAGCAGCCTTGGGGACAGGCCGTACTATGGCTACACCTTC. It encodes CASSLGDRPYYGYTF.